This record concerns one TCR beta chain sequence. Antigen unknown. Repertoires were generated with immunoSEQ multiplex PCR, while TCRdb's copy carries only in-frame clones and drops some. The table lists approximately 88,000 clones, nearly 90% of them singletons. These data belong to a study of OX40 agonist ivuxolimab in advanced cancers. General study points: People who partly responded at 0.1-3.0 mg/kg had some of the least clonal expansion seen.

V lost 4 bases and J 6 bases, leaving 22 bases between the germline ends. CDR3 size: 17 residues. CDR1 is SGHRS and CDR2 is YFSETQ in the germline V gene. This specimen was CD4+ or CD8+ T cells sorted from blood, taken in a trial of the OX40 agonist ivuxolimab. The source is an adult with an advanced solid tumor such as melanoma, head and neck, liver or kidney cancer. The V call is TRBV5-1, the J call TRBJ2-2, with D possibly being TRBD1 or TRBD2 (5 bases each). The CDR3 region is CASSRPGTGSVAGELFF. Here the CDR3 DNA reads TGCGCCAGCAGCCGTCCCGGGACGGGGTCGGTCGCCGGGGAGCTGTTTTTT.